The 32 T cell receptor beta chains given below trace back to one sample, sequenced in a study of blood T cell repertoires in COVID-19. The repertoire was sequenced with immunoSEQ multiplex PCR; TCRdb's copy has only in-frame clones and lacks some. Of about 190,000 clones detected, almost 90% appear once; the ten largest clones hold 0.62%. Material for sequencing was peripheral blood. The receptors were gathered from a man aged 50-60 years with acute or convalescent COVID-19.

The J gene is TRBJ1-2, the V gene TRBV19; D is undetermined. CDR1 is LNHDA, CDR2 SQIVND, per germline (reference sequence). Trimming stripped 9 bases from V and 0 bases from J, with 11 bases between. The CDR3 contains 13 residues. The CDR3 is CASASKANYGYTF. In DNA form, the CDR3 reads TGTGCCAGCGCGAGCAAAGCTAACTATGGCTACACCTTC.

The chain recombines TRBV6-5 with TRBJ2-7, with 9 bases that match TRBD1. This CDR3 has 14 residues. The V and J ends lost 6 bases and 6 bases, in that order; junction bases with no gene match: 9. Germline assignment: CDR1 MNHEY and CDR2 SVGAGI. The CDR3: CASRGTGSVGEQYV. DNA for the CDR3: TGTGCCAGCAGGGGGACAGGGTCCGTTGGCGAGCAGTACGTC.

Turning to this clone: At one end, the junction sequence differs from germline, possibly due to a read error. The V call is TRBV7-7, the J call TRBJ1-4, with D possibly matching TRBD1 (5 bases). This CDR3 region has 17 residues. CDR1 and CDR2 (germline): SSHAT, FNYEAQ (reference sequence). The CDR3 loop is CASSLEQAQGDNEKLFF. In DNA form, the CDR3 reads TGTGCTAGCAGCTTAGAACAAGCGCAGGGTGACAATGAAAAACTGTTTTTT.

A note on this clone: Within the sample, other DNA sequences also encode this same CDR3. The chain links TRBV18 to TRBJ1-5; D call uncertain. CDR1 KGHSH and CDR2 LQKENI come from the germline V gene. This CDR3 is 13 amino acids long. V was clipped by 3 bases and J by 6 bases, with 9 bases between them. The CDR3 DNA reads TGTGCCAGCTCACCCCTCGAGGGTCAGCCCCAGCATTTT. This sequence encodes CASSPLEGQPQHF.

This chain uses TRBV5-4 with TRBJ1-3; tentatively, D is TRBD1 (6 bases). The germline V and J ends were trimmed by 4 bases and 0 bases, with 14 bases remaining between them. Germline V gene lookup returns CDR1 SGHNT and CDR2 YYREEE (reference sequence). The CDR3 length is 16 residues. CDR3 coding DNA: TGTGCCAGCAGCGCCCGGGACAAAGACTCTGGAAACACCATATATTTT. This sequence encodes CASSARDKDSGNTIYF. The variable domain in full, completed from reference TRBV5-4 and TRBJ1-3, reads ETGVTQSPTHLIKTRGQQVTLRCSSQSGHNTVSWYQQALGQGPQFIFQYYREEENGRGNFPPRFSGLQFPNYSSELNVNALELDDSALYLCASSARDKDSGNTIYFGEGSWLTVV.

The V gene is TRBV10-2, the J gene TRBJ1-3; D ambiguous. With 2 bases removed from V and 4 bases from J, the gap between germline ends came to 6 bases. Germline-derived CDR1 and CDR2 are WSHSY and SAAADI. CDR3 size: 13 residues. The CDR3 DNA reads TGCGCCAGCAGTGAGATACGGGGAAACACCATATATTTT. Translating it yields CASSEIRGNTIYF.

V gene TRBV7-9 combines with J gene TRBJ2-3; the match to TRBD2 covers 13 bases. With 8 bases clipped from V and 2 bases from J, the junction kept 1 base outside the gene matches. Per the germline V gene, CDR1 is SEHNR and CDR2 is FQNEAQ (reference sequence). The CDR3 has 14 residues. CDR3 amino acids: CASGLAGATDTQYF. The CDR3 DNA sequence: TGTGCCAGCGGACTAGCGGGAGCCACAGATACGCAGTATTTT.

A few counts support this clone. The J gene is TRBJ2-7, the V gene TRBV5-1; 15 nucleotides align to TRBD2. Losses at the gene ends were 0 bases for V and 3 bases for J; bases not matched to a gene: 7. This CDR3 has 18 amino acids. Germline V lookup: CDR1 SGHRS, CDR2 YFSETQ. CDR3 bases: TGCGCCAGCAGCTTGGCGGGACTAGCGGGAGGATCTAACTACGAGCAGTACTTC. Encoded protein: CASSLAGLAGGSNYEQYF.

This chain joins TRBV11-3 and TRBJ2-1, with 7 bases aligning to TRBD2. The CDR3 is 15 residues long. J was trimmed by 8 bases and V by 1 base; bases with no gene match: 8. Germline values: CDR1 SGHNT, CDR2 YENEEA. The CDR3 reads CASSLVSGAIHEQFF. The CDR3 nucleotides read TGTGCCAGCAGCTTAGTAAGCGGGGCCATCCATGAGCAGTTCTTC. Filled out from reference TRBV11-3 and TRBJ2-1, the complete variable domain reads EAGVVQSPRYKIIEKKQPVAFWCNPISGHNTLYWYLQNLGQGPELLIRYENEEAVDDSQLPKDRFSAERLKGVDSTLKIQPAELGDSAVYLCASSLVSGAIHEQFFGPGTRLTVL.

The rearrangement links TRBV2 to TRBJ1-2, with TRBD1 matching over 7 bases. This CDR3 has 12 amino acids. Germline CDR1 reads SNHLY; CDR2 reads FYNNEI. Trimming took 4 bases from V and 7 from J; bases not matched to a gene: 3. CDR3 sequence reads: CASSGTGGGYTF. DNA for the CDR3: TGTGCCAGCAGTGGGACAGGTGGTGGCTACACCTTC.

The rearrangement uses TRBV19 and TRBJ2-3; D uncertain. The V gene's germline CDR1 is LNHDA and CDR2 SQIVND (reference sequence). V was clipped by 1 base and J by 2 bases, with 10 bases between them. This CDR3 is 15 amino acids long. The CDR3 sequence: CASSIGGMYTDTQYF. DNA of the CDR3: TGTGCCAGTAGTATAGGCGGAATGTACACAGATACGCAGTATTTT.

This rearrangement joins TRBV13 to TRBJ2-1; 8 bases fit TRBD1. Germline V lookup: CDR1 PRHDT, CDR2 FYEKMQ (reference sequence). There are 17 residues in the CDR3. Trimming cost V 0 bases and J 4 bases; bases outside gene matches: 8. This CDR3 reads CASSLGTGVRIYNEQFF. CDR3 nucleotides: TGTGCCAGCAGCTTAGGGACAGGGGTTAGGATATACAATGAGCAGTTCTTC.

The V call is TRBV6-1, the J call TRBJ1-5, with 8 bases identical to TRBD1. Trimming took 4 bases from V and 4 from J; bases not matched to a gene: 9. The CDR3 has 16 residues. Germline CDR1 is MNHNS and CDR2 is SASEGT. The CDR3 DNA follows: TGTGCCAGCAGTGCCGGGACAGGAGACGTAAATCAGCCCCAGCATTTT. Translated: CASSAGTGDVNQPQHF.

The chain has TRBV7-2 and TRBJ2-5; TRBD2 matches at 13 bases. Germline trimming cut 0 bases from V and 1 base from J; bases unmatched to any gene: 8. The CDR3 is made up of 19 amino acids. CDR1 is SGHTA, CDR2 FQGNSA, per germline. The CDR3 nucleotides read TGTGCCAGCAGCTTAGCTCGGGCTGGACTAGCGGGAGCCCAAGAGACCCAGTACTTC. Its translation is CASSLARAGLAGAQETQYF.

The V call is TRBV7-9, the J call TRBJ1-6; no clear D gene. Germline loops: CDR1 SEHNR, CDR2 FQNEAQ (reference sequence). V was trimmed by 5 bases and J by 13 bases, leaving 21 bases between them. This CDR3 has 15 residues. CDR3 sequence: CASSPSAPRVQPLHF. As DNA, the CDR3 is TGTGCCAGCAGCCCCTCGGCGCCCCGGGTTCAGCCCCTCCACTTT. The whole variable domain, filled in from reference TRBV7-9 and TRBJ1-6, reads DTGVSQNPRHKITKRGQNVTFRCDPISEHNRLYWYRQTLGQGPEFLTYFQNEAQLEKSRLLSDRFSAERPKGSFSTLEIQRTEQGDSAMYLCASSPSAPRVQPLHFGNGTRLTVT.

The chain combines TRBV19 with TRBJ1-2, with 8 bases identical to TRBD1. Germline V gives CDR1 LNHDA, CDR2 SQIVND (reference sequence). The CDR3 runs to 17 residues. Trimming took 6 bases from V and 4 from J; bases not matched to a gene: 16. Here the CDR3 reads CASSGETGVLFRYGYTF. The CDR3 DNA reads TGTGCCAGTAGCGGGGAGACAGGGGTCCTCTTCCGCTATGGCTACACCTTC.

The chain recombines TRBV27 with TRBJ1-2; D not resolved. Trimming removed 6 bases from V and 2 bases from J, with 10 bases in between. The CDR3 is 13 amino acids. Germline CDR1 MNHEY, CDR2 SMNVEV (reference sequence). The CDR3 sequence is CASSPVGNYGYTF. For the CDR3, the DNA is TGTGCCAGCAGCCCGGTCGGGAACTATGGCTACACCTTC.

The V and J genes are TRBV29-1 and TRBJ2-5; D might be TRBD2 (7 bases). Trimming shortened V by 7 bases and J by 3 bases, and 12 bases separated the two germline ends. Germline V gene sequence: CDR1 SQVTM, CDR2 ANQGSEA. The CDR3 totals 12 residues. The CDR3 DNA follows: TGCAGCGCCAAGGGGGGGGAAGAGACCCAGTACTTC. Amino acids: CSAKGGEETQYF.

The chain is built from TRBV29-1 and TRBJ1-2; the D is unclear. Germline CDR1 SQVTM, CDR2 ANQGSEA. Deletions cut 4 bases from V and 6 bases from J, with 12 bases between. The CDR3 is made up of 12 amino acids. This chain's CDR3 is CSVVGGMDGYTF. The CDR3 DNA sequence: TGCAGCGTTGTCGGAGGGATGGATGGCTACACCTTC.

This clone was seen just once. The chain couples TRBV27 to TRBJ2-1; TRBD2 matches 10 bases. After removal of 5 bases from V and 9 bases from J, the junction contained 10 bases not matched to a gene. Germline V CDR1 and CDR2: MNHEY, SMNVEV (reference sequence). The CDR3 has 15 amino acids. CDR3 DNA: TGTGCCAGCAGTACAAGCGGGAGGGGGAAGGGTGAGCAGTTCTTC. The encoded protein is CASSTSGRGKGEQFF.

The chain carries TRBV27 and TRBJ1-1; 8 bases agree with TRBD1. Germline CDR1 reads MNHEY; CDR2 reads SMNVEV (reference sequence). V shed 5 bases and J 0 bases; nucleotides not matched to a gene: 8. CDR3 length: 16 residues. CDR3 loop: CASSLDRGRMNTEAFF. The CDR3 DNA reads TGTGCCAGCAGTCTCGACAGGGGACGAATGAACACTGAAGCTTTCTTT.

This clone was observed once. V gene TRBV5-1 combines with J gene TRBJ1-5, with D possibly being TRBD1 (6 bases). Trimming removed 0 bases from V and 5 bases from J, with 6 bases in between. CDR1 is SGHRS, CDR2 YFSETQ, per germline. This CDR3 spans 13 amino acids. CDR3 DNA: TGCGCCAGCAGCTTGGGACAGGATCAGCCCCAGCATTTT. This translates into CASSLGQDQPQHF.

The chain carries TRBV2 and TRBJ2-3; a weak D match, TRBD2 (5 bases). Trimming took 8 bases from V and 2 from J, leaving 14 bases between them. Germline V CDR1 and CDR2: SNHLY, FYNNEI. The length of the CDR3 is 14 residues. CDR3 coding DNA: TGTGCCAGCGCTCGTGCGGGCCCCACAGATACGCAGTATTTT. This sequence encodes CASARAGPTDTQYF.

The chain links TRBV12-1 to TRBJ2-5; no check of the table's D call, TRBD1, against the DNA was made. TRBV12-1 constitutes a pseudogene. This CDR3 has 16 amino acids. The chain's CDR3 is CASRHDRGPLRETQYF. In DNA form, the CDR3 reads TGTGCCAGCAGGCACGACAGGGGGCCCCTTCGAGAGACCCAGTACTTC.

This chain links TRBV19 with TRBJ2-1; D possibly corresponds to TRBD1 (5 bases). The germline V gene has CDR1 LNHDA and CDR2 SQIVND (reference sequence). Trimming stripped 4 bases from V and 6 bases from J, with 13 bases between. The CDR3 runs 14 residues. The CDR3 is CASSSDLGLNEQFF. The CDR3 DNA sequence: TGTGCCAGTAGTAGTGATCTGGGGCTCAATGAGCAGTTCTTC.

V gene TRBV5-1 combines with J gene TRBJ1-1; D might be TRBD1 (6 bases). With 4 bases removed from V and 9 bases from J, the gap between germline ends came to 19 bases. The CDR3 has 14 residues. From germline, CDR1 is SGHRS and CDR2 YFSETQ. Here the CDR3 DNA reads TGCGCCAGCAGCCCTGGGGCCGGGGGGCGTCAAGCTTTCTTT. Protein product: CASSPGAGGRQAFF.

The gene calls are TRBV2 and TRBJ2-3; tentative D call: TRBD2 (7 bases). The CDR3 has 14 residues. The ends were cut back, 4 bases at V and 2 bases at J, with 10 bases in the middle. CDR1 and CDR2 from the germline V gene are SNHLY and FYNNEI. The chain's CDR3 is CASSAGGVTDTQYF. Written as DNA, the CDR3 is TGTGCCAGCAGTGCGGGGGGCGTCACAGATACGCAGTATTTT.

The J gene is TRBJ2-1, the V gene TRBV6-2 or TRBV6-3, with D perhaps matching TRBD1 (6 bases). Trimming took 5 bases from V and 0 from J, leaving 14 bases between them. CDR1 is MNHEY, CDR2 SVGEGT, per germline. This CDR3 has 16 amino acids. The CDR3 sequence: CASSHQAGVSYNEQFF. The CDR3, as DNA: TGTGCCAGCAGTCACCAGGCAGGGGTCTCCTACAATGAGCAGTTCTTC.

The chain has TRBV5-6 and TRBJ2-7, with D possibly TRBD2 on 6 matching bases. There are 13 residues in the CDR3. Trimming cost V 1 base and J 7 bases, with 12 bases left between them. Germline V gene data show CDR1 as SGHDT and CDR2 as YYEEEE. CDR3 coding DNA: TGTGCCAGCAGCTTGAACCCCCGGGAGGAGCAGTACGTC. Its translation is CASSLNPREEQYV.

The chain employs TRBV6-2 or TRBV6-3 and TRBJ2-7; TRBD1 matches 7 bases. Trimming removed 2 bases from V and 4 bases from J; junction bases left unmatched: 2. There are 13 residues in the CDR3. CDR1 is MNHEY and CDR2 is SVGEGT in the germline V gene. CDR3 coding DNA: TGTGCCAGCAGTTACGACAGGGAATACGAGCAGTACGTC. Residues: CASSYDREYEQYV.

This clone showed up just once. The CDR3 nucleotides are TGTGCCAGCAGCCTTAACTATGGCTACACCTTC. It is translated as CASSLNYGYTF. The rearrangement joins TRBV11-2 to TRBJ1-2, with D uncertain. The CDR3 has 11 amino acids. Germline CDR1 and CDR2: SGHAT and FQNNGV. V was cut by 5 bases and J by 1 base, with 2 bases left in between.

The chain carries TRBV9 and TRBJ1-5; no clear D. Trimming pared 4 bases from V and 0 bases from J, leaving 5 bases between. Germline V gene lookup returns CDR1 SGDLS and CDR2 YYNGEE. The CDR3 is 13 amino acids. The CDR3 nucleotides read TGTGCCAGCAGCCTTAATAGCAATCAGCCCCAGCATTTT. It yields the protein CASSLNSNQPQHF. Full variable domain (missing parts from reference TRBV9 and TRBJ1-5): DSGVTQTPKHLITATGQRVTLRCSPRSGDLSVYWYQQSLDQGLQFLIQYYNGEERAKGNILERFSAQQFPDLHSELNLSSLELGDSALYFCASSLNSNQPQHFGDGTRLSIL.